The next 7 T cell receptor beta chains were all read from a single sample in a study of neurological immune-mediated disorders. TCRdb analysed the 5' RACE reads with MiXCR anew, one entry per CDR3 protein. The repertoire holds approximately 85,000 distinct CDR3 sequences, with around 4.7% as singletons. Stated time point: longitudinal time-point 3. Sequenced material: PBMCs. Receptor source: a woman aged 60-70 years with multiple sclerosis.

This clonotype has a count of ten or more. The chain recombines TRBV20-1 with TRBJ2-2, with 10 bases lining up with TRBD2. Germline V gene data show CDR1 as DFQATT and CDR2 as SNEGSKA (reference sequence). Germline trimming cut 6 bases from V and 3 bases from J; bases unmatched to any gene: 7. The CDR3 extends over 15 amino acids. CDR3 sequence reads: CSAPIAGGYTGELFF. The CDR3 nucleotides are TGCAGTGCCCCGATAGCGGGGGGCTACACCGGGGAGCTGTTTTTT.

At least ten counts were recorded for this clonotype. The CDR3 coding sequence is TGTGCCAGCAGCCCCCGGGTAACCGGCAATGAGCAGTTCTTC. It is translated as CASSPRVTGNEQFF. The chain has TRBV7-9 and TRBJ2-1; no firm D call. V was cut by 5 bases and J by 6 bases, with 14 bases left in between. CDR1 is SEHNR, CDR2 FQNEAQ, per germline (reference sequence). The CDR3 loop spans 14 amino acids.

This clonotype has ten or more counts. The gene calls are TRBV12-3 or TRBV12-4 and TRBJ1-2; TRBD1 matches 7 bases. The V and J ends lost 7 bases and 7 bases, in that order; junction bases with no gene match: 12. There are 14 residues in the CDR3. CDR3 sequence: CASTRQGSLGGYTF. Here the CDR3 DNA reads TGTGCCAGCACCCGACAGGGTAGTTTGGGTGGCTACACCTTC.

This clonotype was counted ten times or more. CDR3 DNA sequence: TGTGCCAGCAGCATTAGCGGGGGAAACCAAGAGACCCAGTACTTC. Translation gives CASSISGGNQETQYF. The J gene is TRBJ2-5, the V gene TRBV7-9; 9 nucleotides match TRBD2. CDR3 length: 15 amino acids. J gave up 0 bases and V 5 bases, and 4 bases lay outside the gene matches. Germline CDR1 SEHNR, CDR2 FQNEAQ (reference sequence). The whole variable domain, remainder taken from reference TRBV7-9 and TRBJ2-5, is DTGVSQNPRHKITKRGQNVTFRCDPISEHNRLYWYRQTLGQGPEFLTYFQNEAQLEKSRLLSDRFSAERPKGSFSTLEIQRTEQGDSAMYLCASSISGGNQETQYFGPGTRLLVL.

The table lists this clonotype with many counts. This sequence joins TRBV6-5 and TRBJ2-7, with D unresolved. CDR3 length: 14 amino acids. Germline CDR1 MNHEY, CDR2 SVGAGI. Trimming took 8 bases from V and 7 from J, leaving 21 bases between them. CDR3 amino acids: CASGSRATTSEQYF. For the CDR3, the DNA is TGTGCCAGCGGTTCCCGGGCTACCACGTCGGAGCAGTACTTC.

This clonotype was recorded at least ten times. The chain employs TRBV24-1 and TRBJ2-2; perhaps D is TRBD1 or TRBD2 (5 bases each). The CDR3 is made up of 15 amino acids. Germline V gene lookup returns CDR1 KGHDR and CDR2 SFDVKD. Trimming took off 3 bases at V and 4 bases at J, with 11 bases between the two ends. DNA for the CDR3: TGTGCCACCAGTGATATCTGGGGGATCACCGGGGAGCTGTTTTTT. Translation gives CATSDIWGITGELFF.

This clonotype was recorded many times. This sequence joins TRBV28 and TRBJ2-3; 7 nucleotides line up with TRBD2. Per the germline V gene, CDR1 is MDHEN and CDR2 is SYDVKM. There are 16 residues in the CDR3. V gave up 8 bases and J gave up 1 base; unmatched junction bases: 12. The CDR3 nucleotides are TGTGCCAGCCTCCAAGCGGGAACAACCGGCACAGATACGCAGTATTTT. Its translation is CASLQAGTTGTDTQYF. Combining the CDR3 with reference TRBV28 and TRBJ2-3 gives the whole variable domain DVKVTQSSRYLVKRTGEKVFLECVQDMDHENMFWYRQDPGLGLRLIYFSYDVKMKEKGDIPEGYSVSREKKERFSLILESASTNQTSMYLCASLQAGTTGTDTQYFGPGTRLTVL.